In this sample, the clone carrying this TCR beta chain turned up a few times. The target antigen is unknown. Germline V gene lookup returns CDR1 SEHNR and CDR2 FQNEAQ (reference sequence). Trimming removed 10 bases at V and 7 bases at J, with 20 bases between. The CDR3 runs to 14 residues. The data derive from a study of CD8 T cells in ankylosing spondylitis. Study findings and constraints: Matched ankylosing spondylitis synovial fluid reportedly showed significant enrichment of disease-linked clones. Reactive arthritis synovial fluid and blood were previously reported to contain some motif variants. Roughly eight highly homologous variants made up a TCR beta motif that seemed to typify ankylosing spondylitis blood.

Molecular-barcoded quantitative 5'-RACE produced these TCR beta libraries. From the 5' RACE reads, TCRdb called clonotypes with MiXCR, one entry per CDR3 protein. The sample shows just under 550,000 distinct CDR3 sequences, approximately 12% of them seen only once. The genes are TRBV7-9 and TRBJ2-1; TRBD2 might be the D (6 bases). The sequence came from a male donor with ankylosing spondylitis. The material sequenced was blood, either unsorted or a sorted T cell fraction (not recorded which). CDR3 protein: CATASGGTDNEQFF. For the CDR3, the DNA is TGTGCCACCGCATCCGGCGGGACGGATAATGAGCAGTTCTTC.